This TCR beta chain is drawn from a study of blood T cells in healthy people across ages. There were at least 6 micrograms of total RNA extracted from every sample. This clonotype was picked up one time. Antigen unknown. This CDR3 has 11 amino acids. V lost 10 bases and J lost 6, with 9 bases in between. In germline, CDR1 is MNHEY, CDR2 SMNVEV (reference sequence). Using a J-beta primer mix together with a sample-barcoded 5' primer, a second PCR was run for roughly 7 to 11 cycles. Via MiXCR, TCRdb re-called the 5' RACE reads, giving one row per CDR3 protein. The table lists about 1.5 million distinct CDR3 sequences, approximately 39% of them singletons, with 4% in the top ten. General study results and limits: A strong correlation between TCR beta diversity and naive T cell percentage was seen. Measured against age, TCR beta diversity per million T cells decreased in a roughly linear manner. The lack of PBMC sorting stopped any conclusive naive versus antigen-experienced comparison.

Sequencing was carried out using blood. The receptor was isolated from a young woman in good health. The genes are TRBV27 and TRBJ2-2; weak D call: TRBD2 (5 bases). This chain's CDR3 is CATRGAGELFF. The DNA for the CDR3 is TGTGCCACCCGGGGTGCCGGGGAGCTGTTTTTT.